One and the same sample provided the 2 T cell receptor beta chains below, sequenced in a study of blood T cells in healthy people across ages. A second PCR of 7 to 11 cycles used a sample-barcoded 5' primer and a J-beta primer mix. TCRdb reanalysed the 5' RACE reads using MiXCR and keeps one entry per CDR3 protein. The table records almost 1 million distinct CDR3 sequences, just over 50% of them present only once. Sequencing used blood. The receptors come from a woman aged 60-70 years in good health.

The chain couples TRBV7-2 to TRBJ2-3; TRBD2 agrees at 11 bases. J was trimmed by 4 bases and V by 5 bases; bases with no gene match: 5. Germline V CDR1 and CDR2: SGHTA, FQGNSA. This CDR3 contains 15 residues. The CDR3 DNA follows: TGTGCCAGCAGCCGGTCTAGCGGGAGGTCAGATACGCAGTATTTT. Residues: CASSRSSGRSDTQYF.

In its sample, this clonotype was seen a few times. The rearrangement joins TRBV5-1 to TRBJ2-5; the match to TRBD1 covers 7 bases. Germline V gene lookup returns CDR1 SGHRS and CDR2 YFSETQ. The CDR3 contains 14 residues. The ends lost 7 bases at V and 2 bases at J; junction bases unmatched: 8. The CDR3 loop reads CASALMGQQETQYF. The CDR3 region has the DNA TGCGCCAGCGCTTTAATGGGACAGCAAGAGACCCAGTACTTC.